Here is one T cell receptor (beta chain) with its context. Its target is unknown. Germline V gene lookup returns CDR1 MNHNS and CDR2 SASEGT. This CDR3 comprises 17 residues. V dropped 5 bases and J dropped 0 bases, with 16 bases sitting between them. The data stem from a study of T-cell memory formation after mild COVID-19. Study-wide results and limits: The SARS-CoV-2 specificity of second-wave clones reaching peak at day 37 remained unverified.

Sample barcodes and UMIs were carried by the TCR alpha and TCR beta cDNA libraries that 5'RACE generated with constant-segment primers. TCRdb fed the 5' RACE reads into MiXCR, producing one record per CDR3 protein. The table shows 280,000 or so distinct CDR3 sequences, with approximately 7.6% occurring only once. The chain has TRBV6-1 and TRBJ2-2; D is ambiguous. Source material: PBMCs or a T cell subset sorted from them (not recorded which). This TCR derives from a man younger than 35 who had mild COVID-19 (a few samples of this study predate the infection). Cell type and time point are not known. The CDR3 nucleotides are TGTGCCAGCAGTCTATCAGCCCTTTGGACGAACACCGGGGAGCTGTTTTTT. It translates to CASSLSALWTNTGELFF.